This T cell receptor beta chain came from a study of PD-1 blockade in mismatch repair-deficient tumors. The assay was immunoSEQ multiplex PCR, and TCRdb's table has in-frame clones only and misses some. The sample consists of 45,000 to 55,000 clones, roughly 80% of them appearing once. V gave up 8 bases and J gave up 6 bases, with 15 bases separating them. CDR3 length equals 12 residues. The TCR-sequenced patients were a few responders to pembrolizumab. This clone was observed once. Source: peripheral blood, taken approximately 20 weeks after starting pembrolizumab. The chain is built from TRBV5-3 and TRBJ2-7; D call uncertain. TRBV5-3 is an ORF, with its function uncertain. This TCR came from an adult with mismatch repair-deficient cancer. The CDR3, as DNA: TGTGCCAGCAGCGCCGACGGGCGCGAGCAGTACTTC. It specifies CASSADGREQYF.